This is a list of T cell receptor beta chains from one sample in a study of cytomegalovirus exposure and HLA in healthy donors. Measured with immunoSEQ multiplex PCR; TCRdb has only the in-frame clones, and not every one. The sample has under 250,000 clones, around 80% seen once. Input material: PBMCs. These receptor sequences come from a male donor in good health and CMV-seronegative. CDR3s include the opening cysteine and the closing phenylalanine or tryptophan. D genes are given only for firm matches. Rows give clone size only sometimes, using once, few, many, or a class for an expanded clone.

NA,TRBJ2-3,TRBV10-1,TRBD2,TGCGCCAGCAGCCGGACTAGCGGGAGTACAGATACGCAGTATTTT,CASSRTSGSTDTQYF
NA,TRBJ2-3,TRBV27,TRBD2,TGTGCCAGCAGTGTACTAGCGGGAGCTGCAGATACGCAGTATTTT,CASSVLAGAADTQYF
NA,TRBJ2-3,TRBV5-1,NA,TGCGCCAGCAGCCTAACAACGGGTAGCACAGATACGCAGTATTTT,CASSLTTGSTDTQYF
NA,TRBJ1-4,TRBV19,NA,TGTGCCAGTAGCCTACAGGGATTCCATGAAAAACTGTTTTTT,CASSLQGFHEKLFF
NA,TRBJ2-3,TRBV5-1,TRBD2,TGCGCCAGCAGCACGACTAGCGGCACAGATACGCAGTATTTT,CASSTTSGTDTQYF
NA,TRBJ2-5,TRBV7-2,NA,TGTGCCAGCAGCTTGGAGGGGTGGGAGACCCAGTACTTC,CASSLEGWETQYF
NA,TRBJ2-3,TRBV7-3,NA,TGTGCCAGCAGCCTGGGACTCGTCGATACGCAGTATTTT,CASSLGLVDTQYF
NA,TRBJ1-4,TRBV28,NA,TGTGCCAGCAGTTTAAGGTCGATAGGGAGTGAAAAACTGTTTTTT,CASSLRSIGSEKLFF
few,TRBJ1-1,TRBV6-5,NA,TGTGCCAGCAGTTACTCGGGGGGGACTGAAGCTTTCTTT,CASSYSGGTEAFF
NA,TRBJ2-1,TRBV18,NA,TGTGCCAGCTCACCAAATCCTAACAATGAGCAGTTCTTC,CASSPNPNNEQFF
NA,TRBJ2-7,TRBV6-5,NA,TGTGCCAGCAGTTCCGTCTACGAGCAGTACTTC,CASSSVYEQYF
NA,TRBJ2-3,TRBV6-5,NA,TGTGCCAGCCGGGGGGCAGTGGCAGATACGCAGTATTTT,CASRGAVADTQYF
NA,TRBJ2-1,TRBV9,TRBD1,TGTGCCAGCAGCTCACGGGACAGGGTCGGTTTGGGTTACAATGAGCAGTTCTTC,CASSSRDRVGLGYNEQFF
NA,TRBJ2-7,TRBV2,NA,TGTGCCAGCGGAAAGGAGACAGCCTACGAGCAGTACTTC,CASGKETAYEQYF
few,TRBJ1-3,TRBV19,NA,TGTGCCAGTACGGACCGGCGGGGGGCTGGAAACACCATATATTTT,CASTDRRGAGNTIYF
NA,TRBJ2-5,TRBV10-1,NA,TGCGCCAGCAGTGACGGAACTAGACAAGAGACCCAGTACTTC,CASSDGTRQETQYF
NA,TRBJ2-1,TRBV7-3,TRBD2,TGTGCCAGCAGCTTAATAGTGTCGGGGGGACTAGCGGGAGGGCCGAACAATGAGCAGTTCTTC,CASSLIVSGGLAGGPNNEQFF